This T cell receptor beta chain was recorded in a study of shared clonotypes between healthy human individuals. CDR1 and CDR2 (germline): LNHDA, SQIVND (reference sequence). The CDR3 spans 17 residues. V trimming: 1 base; J trimming: 4 bases; junction bases outside the gene matches: 8. Every subset had its genomic DNA shared out evenly among several immunoSEQ plates. The data were produced by immunoSEQ multiplex PCR, yet TCRdb's version contains in-frame clones alone and is incomplete. The table lists over 95,000 clones, about 71% of them singletons. This chain links TRBV19 with TRBJ2-1; 9 nucleotides agree with TRBD2. The sequenced sample was memory CD8+ T cells sorted from blood. Subset in this sample: CD45RO+ cells pooled with CCR7-negative TemRA cells. This sequence was found in a woman in her twenties or thirties in good health. The CDR3 bases are TGTGCCAGTAGTATAGCGGCGGGAGGGTACATATACAATGAGCAGTTCTTC. Translating it yields CASSIAAGGYIYNEQFF.